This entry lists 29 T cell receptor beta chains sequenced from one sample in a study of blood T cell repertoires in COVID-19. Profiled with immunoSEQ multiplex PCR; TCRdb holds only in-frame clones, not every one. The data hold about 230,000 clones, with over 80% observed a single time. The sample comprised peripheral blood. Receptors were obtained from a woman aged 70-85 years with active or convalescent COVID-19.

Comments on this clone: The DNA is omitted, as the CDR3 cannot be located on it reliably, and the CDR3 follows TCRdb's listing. The CDR3 sequence is CASSKVGRGSISGNTIYF. The chain carries TRBV21-1 and TRBJ1-3. TRBV21-1 is a recognized pseudogene. Both ends counted, the CDR3 spans 18 residues.

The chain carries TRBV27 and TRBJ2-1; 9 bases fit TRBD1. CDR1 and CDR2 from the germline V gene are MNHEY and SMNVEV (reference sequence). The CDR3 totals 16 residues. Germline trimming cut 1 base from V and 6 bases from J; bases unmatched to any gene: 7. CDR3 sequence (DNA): TGTGCCAGCAGTTTATTCGGACAGGGGATAGCCAATGAGCAGTTCTTC. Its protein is CASSLFGQGIANEQFF.

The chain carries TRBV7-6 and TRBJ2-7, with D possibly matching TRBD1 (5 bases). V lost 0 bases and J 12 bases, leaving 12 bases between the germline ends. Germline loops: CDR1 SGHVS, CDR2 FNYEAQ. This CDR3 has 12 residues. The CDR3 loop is CASSLAGDSRYF. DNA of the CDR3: TGTGCCAGCAGCTTAGCAGGTGACAGCCGGTACTTC.

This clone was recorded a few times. CDR3 nucleotides: TGCGCCAGCGGGACAGGGATAGGGGAGACCCAGTACTTC. As protein: CASGTGIGETQYF. The chain uses TRBV4-3 and TRBJ2-5; 9 nucleotides line up with TRBD1. This CDR3 region has 13 residues. After removal of 8 bases from V and 5 bases from J, the junction contained 6 bases not matched to a gene. Germline loops: CDR1 LGHNA, CDR2 YSLEER.

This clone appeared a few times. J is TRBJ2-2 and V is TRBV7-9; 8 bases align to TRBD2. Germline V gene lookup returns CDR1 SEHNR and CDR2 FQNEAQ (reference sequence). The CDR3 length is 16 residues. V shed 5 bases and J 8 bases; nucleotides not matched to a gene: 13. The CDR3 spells CASSPTSASDAGELFF. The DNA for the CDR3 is TGTGCCAGCAGCCCGACTAGCGCTTCGGATGCGGGGGAGCTGTTTTTT. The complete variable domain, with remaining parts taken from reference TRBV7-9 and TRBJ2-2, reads DTGVSQNPRHKITKRGQNVTFRCDPISEHNRLYWYRQTLGQGPEFLTYFQNEAQLEKSRLLSDRFSAERPKGSFSTLEIQRTEQGDSAMYLCASSPTSASDAGELFFGEGSRLTVL.

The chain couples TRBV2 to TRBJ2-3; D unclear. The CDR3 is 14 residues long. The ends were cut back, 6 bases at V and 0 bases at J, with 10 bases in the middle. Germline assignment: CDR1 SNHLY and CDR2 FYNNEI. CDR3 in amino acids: CASSPLTSTDTQYF. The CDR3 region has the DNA TGTGCCAGCAGCCCGCTGACTAGCACAGATACGCAGTATTTT.

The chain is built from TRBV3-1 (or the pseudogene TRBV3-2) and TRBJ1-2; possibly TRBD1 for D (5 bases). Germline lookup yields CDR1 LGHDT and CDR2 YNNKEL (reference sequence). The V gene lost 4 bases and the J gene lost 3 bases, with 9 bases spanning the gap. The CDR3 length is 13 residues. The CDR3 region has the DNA TGTGCCAGCAGCCCCCGGGGGTACTATGGCTACACCTTC. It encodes CASSPRGYYGYTF.

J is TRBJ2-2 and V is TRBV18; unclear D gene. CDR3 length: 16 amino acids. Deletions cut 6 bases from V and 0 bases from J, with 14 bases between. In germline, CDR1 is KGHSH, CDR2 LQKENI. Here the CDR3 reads CASSPNSISNTGELFF. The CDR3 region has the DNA TGTGCCAGCTCGCCAAACAGTATATCGAACACCGGGGAGCTGTTTTTT. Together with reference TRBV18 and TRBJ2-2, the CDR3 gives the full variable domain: NAGVMQNPRHLVRRRGQEARLRCSPMKGHSHVYWYRQLPEEGLKFMVYLQKENIIDESGMPKERFSAEFPKEGPSILRIQQVVRGDSAAYFCASSPNSISNTGELFFGEGSRLTVL.

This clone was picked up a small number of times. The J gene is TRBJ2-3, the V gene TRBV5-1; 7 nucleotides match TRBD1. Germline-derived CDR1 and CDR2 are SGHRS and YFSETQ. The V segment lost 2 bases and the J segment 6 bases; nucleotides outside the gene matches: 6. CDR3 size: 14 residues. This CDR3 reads CASSFGQQGDTQYF. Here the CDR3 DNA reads TGCGCCAGCAGCTTTGGCCAACAGGGGGATACGCAGTATTTT.

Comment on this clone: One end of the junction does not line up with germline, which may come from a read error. This CDR3 is CASRSQGAPLLF. The CDR3 DNA is TGTGCCAGTAGGTCCCAGGGTGCCCCTCTGCTCTTT. The V gene is TRBV19, the J gene TRBJ1-1, with D possibly matching TRBD1 (5 bases). CDR1 and CDR2 from the germline V gene are LNHDA and SQIVND (reference sequence). This CDR3 spans 12 amino acids.

CDR3 DNA: TGTGCCAGCAGCCCGGACGGGGGAGGTAAGGGGTTCTTC. It codes for CASSPDGGGKGFF. The chain uses TRBV7-9 and TRBJ2-1; D is possibly TRBD2 (6 bases). This CDR3 region has 13 residues. Trimming left V 5 bases short and J 15 bases short, with 20 bases between. Germline CDR1 is SEHNR and CDR2 is FQNEAQ (reference sequence).

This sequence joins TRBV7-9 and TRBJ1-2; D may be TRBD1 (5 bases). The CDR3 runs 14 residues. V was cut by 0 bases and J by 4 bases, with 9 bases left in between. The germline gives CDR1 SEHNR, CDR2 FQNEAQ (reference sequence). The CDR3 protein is CASSLAGTGYGYTF. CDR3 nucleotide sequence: TGTGCCAGCAGCTTAGCGGGTACAGGCTATGGCTACACCTTC. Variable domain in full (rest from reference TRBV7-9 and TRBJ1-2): DTGVSQNPRHKITKRGQNVTFRCDPISEHNRLYWYRQTLGQGPEFLTYFQNEAQLEKSRLLSDRFSAERPKGSFSTLEIQRTEQGDSAMYLCASSLAGTGYGYTFGSGTRLTVV.

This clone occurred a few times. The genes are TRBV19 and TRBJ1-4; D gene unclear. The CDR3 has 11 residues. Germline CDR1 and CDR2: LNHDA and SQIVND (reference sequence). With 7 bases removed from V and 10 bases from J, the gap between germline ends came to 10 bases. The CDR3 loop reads CASMTGPKLFF. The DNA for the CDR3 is TGTGCCAGTATGACTGGCCCAAAACTGTTTTTT.

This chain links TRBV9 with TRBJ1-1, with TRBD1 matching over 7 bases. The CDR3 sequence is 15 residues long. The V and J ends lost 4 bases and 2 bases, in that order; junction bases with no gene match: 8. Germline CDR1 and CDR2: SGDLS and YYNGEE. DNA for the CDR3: TGTGCCAGCAGCTCCACTGGGACAGATAACACTGAAGCTTTCTTT. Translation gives CASSSTGTDNTEAFF.

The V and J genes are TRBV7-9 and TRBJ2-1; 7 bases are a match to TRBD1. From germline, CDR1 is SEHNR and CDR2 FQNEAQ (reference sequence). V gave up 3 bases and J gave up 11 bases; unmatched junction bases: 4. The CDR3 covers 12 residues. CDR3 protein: CASSFPGQKQFF. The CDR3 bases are TGTGCCAGCAGCTTCCCGGGACAGAAGCAGTTCTTC. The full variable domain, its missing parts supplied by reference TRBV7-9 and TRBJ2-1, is DTGVSQNPRHKITKRGQNVTFRCDPISEHNRLYWYRQTLGQGPEFLTYFQNEAQLEKSRLLSDRFSAERPKGSFSTLEIQRTEQGDSAMYLCASSFPGQKQFFGPGTRLTVL.

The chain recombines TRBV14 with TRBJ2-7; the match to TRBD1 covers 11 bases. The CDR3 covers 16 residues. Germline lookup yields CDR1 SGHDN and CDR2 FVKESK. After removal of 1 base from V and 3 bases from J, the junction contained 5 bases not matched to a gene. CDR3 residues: CASSQGGTGGIYEQYF. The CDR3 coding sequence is TGTGCCAGCAGCCAAGGCGGGACAGGGGGAATCTACGAGCAGTACTTC. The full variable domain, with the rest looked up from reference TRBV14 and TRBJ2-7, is EAGVTQFPSHSVIEKGQTVTLRCDPISGHDNLYWYRRVMGKEIKFLLHFVKESKQDESGMPNNRFLAERTGGTYSTLKVQPAELEDSGVYFCASSQGGTGGIYEQYFGPGTRLTVT.

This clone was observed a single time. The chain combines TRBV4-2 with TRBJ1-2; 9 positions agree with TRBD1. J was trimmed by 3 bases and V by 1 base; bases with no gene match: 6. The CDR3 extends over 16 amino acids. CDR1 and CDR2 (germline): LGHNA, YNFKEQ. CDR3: CASSQVSQGADYGYTF. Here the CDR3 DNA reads TGTGCCAGCAGCCAAGTATCACAGGGGGCGGACTATGGCTACACCTTC.

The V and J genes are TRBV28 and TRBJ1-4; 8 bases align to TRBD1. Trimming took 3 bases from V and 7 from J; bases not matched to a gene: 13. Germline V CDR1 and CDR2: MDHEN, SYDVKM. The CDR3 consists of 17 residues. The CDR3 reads CASSFMAGGAPGEKLFF. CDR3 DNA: TGTGCCAGCAGTTTTATGGCAGGGGGCGCCCCGGGTGAAAAACTGTTTTTT.

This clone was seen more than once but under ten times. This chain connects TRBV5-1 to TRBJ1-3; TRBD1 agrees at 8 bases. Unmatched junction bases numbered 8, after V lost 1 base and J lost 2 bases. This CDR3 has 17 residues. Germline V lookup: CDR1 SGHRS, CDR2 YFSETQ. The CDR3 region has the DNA TGCGCCAGCAGCTTGATCACAGGGGGATCCACTGGAAACACCATATATTTT. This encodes CASSLITGGSTGNTIYF.

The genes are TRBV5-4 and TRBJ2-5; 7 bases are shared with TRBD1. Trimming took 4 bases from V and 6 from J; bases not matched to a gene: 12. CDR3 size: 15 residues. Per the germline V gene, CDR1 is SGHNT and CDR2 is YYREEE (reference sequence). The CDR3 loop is CASSRADRAKKTQYF. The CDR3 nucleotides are TGTGCCAGCAGCCGAGCCGACAGGGCAAAAAAGACCCAGTACTTC.

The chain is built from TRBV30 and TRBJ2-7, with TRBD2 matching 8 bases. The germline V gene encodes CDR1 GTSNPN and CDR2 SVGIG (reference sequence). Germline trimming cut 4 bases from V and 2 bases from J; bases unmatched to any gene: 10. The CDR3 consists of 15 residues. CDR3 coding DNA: TGTGCCTGGAATCCCGCTAGCGGGCGGCCCTACGAGCAGTACTTC. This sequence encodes CAWNPASGRPYEQYF.

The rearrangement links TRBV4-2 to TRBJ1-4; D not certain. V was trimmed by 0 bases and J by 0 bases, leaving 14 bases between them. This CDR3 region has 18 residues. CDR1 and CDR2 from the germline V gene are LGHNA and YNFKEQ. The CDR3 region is CASSQDPGAAATNEKLFF. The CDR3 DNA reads TGTGCCAGCAGCCAAGACCCCGGCGCGGCTGCAACTAATGAAAAACTGTTTTTT.

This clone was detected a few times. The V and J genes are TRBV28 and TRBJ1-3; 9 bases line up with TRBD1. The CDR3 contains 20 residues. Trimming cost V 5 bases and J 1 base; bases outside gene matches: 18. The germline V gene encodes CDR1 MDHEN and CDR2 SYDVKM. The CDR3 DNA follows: TGTGCCAGCAGTGGGGCCACAGGGGGCGTTCGTAGAGGGTCTGGAAACACCATATATTTT. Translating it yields CASSGATGGVRRGSGNTIYF.

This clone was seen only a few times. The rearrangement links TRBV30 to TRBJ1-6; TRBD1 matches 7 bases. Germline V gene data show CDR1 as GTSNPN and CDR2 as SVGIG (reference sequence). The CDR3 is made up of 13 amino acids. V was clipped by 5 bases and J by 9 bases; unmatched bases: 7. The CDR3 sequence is CAWSGTAVSPLHF. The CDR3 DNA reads TGTGCCTGGTCGGGGACAGCGGTTTCACCCCTCCACTTT.

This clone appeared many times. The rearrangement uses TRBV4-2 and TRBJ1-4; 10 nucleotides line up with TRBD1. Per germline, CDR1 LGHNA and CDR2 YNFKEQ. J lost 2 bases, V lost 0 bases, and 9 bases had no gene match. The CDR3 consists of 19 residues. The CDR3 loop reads CASSQELTGGARTNEKLFF. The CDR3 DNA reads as TGTGCCAGCAGCCAAGAGTTGACAGGGGGCGCACGGACTAATGAAAAACTGTTTTTT.

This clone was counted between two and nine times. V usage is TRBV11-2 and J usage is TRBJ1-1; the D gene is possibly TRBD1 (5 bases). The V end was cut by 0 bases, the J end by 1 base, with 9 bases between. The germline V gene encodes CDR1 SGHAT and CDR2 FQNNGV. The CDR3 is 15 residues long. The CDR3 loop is CASSLEPGPNTEAFF. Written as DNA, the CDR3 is TGTGCCAGCAGCTTAGAACCAGGGCCGAACACTGAAGCTTTCTTT. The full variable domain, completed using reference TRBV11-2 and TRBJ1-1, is EAGVAQSPRYKIIEKRQSVAFWCNPISGHATLYWYQQILGQGPKLLIQFQNNGVVDDSQLPKDRFSAERLKGVDSTLKIQPAKLEDSAVYLCASSLEPGPNTEAFFGQGTRLTVV.

Here the CDR3 DNA reads TGTGCCAGCTCATCGGACAGGGTTGGTCAGCCCCAGCATTTT. Translating it yields CASSSDRVGQPQHF. The V gene is TRBV18, the J gene TRBJ1-5, with 8 bases fitting TRBD1. Germline V gene lookup returns CDR1 KGHSH and CDR2 LQKENI. The CDR3 loop spans 14 amino acids. The V gene end was trimmed by 5 bases and the J gene end by 6 bases; junction bases not matched to a gene: 6.

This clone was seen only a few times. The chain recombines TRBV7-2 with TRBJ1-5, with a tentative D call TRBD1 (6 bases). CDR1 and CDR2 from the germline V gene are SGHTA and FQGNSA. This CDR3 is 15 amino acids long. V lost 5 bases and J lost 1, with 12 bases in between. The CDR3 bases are TGTGCCAGCAGCGCCCAAACAGGGAGCAATCAGCCCCAGCATTTT. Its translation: CASSAQTGSNQPQHF.

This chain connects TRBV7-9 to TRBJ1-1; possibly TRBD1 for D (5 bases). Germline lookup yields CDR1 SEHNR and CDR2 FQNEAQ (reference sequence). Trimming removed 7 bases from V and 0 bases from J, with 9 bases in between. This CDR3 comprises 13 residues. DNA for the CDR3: TGTGCCAGCACCGAGGACATGAACACTGAAGCTTTCTTT. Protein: CASTEDMNTEAFF.